The 28 T cell receptor beta chains below all came from one sample that was sequenced in a study of Tregs in tolerant kidney transplant recipients. Only in-frame clones appear in the TCRdb table, and some are missing; sequencing was by immunoSEQ multiplex PCR. The sample has about 83,000 clones, about 98% seen once. Source: CD4+ T cells from blood, taken before the transplant. Source of these receptors: a human donor who received a combined kidney and bone marrow transplant.

The CDR3 DNA reads as TGTGCCAGCAGCCCACATAGCGGGACATTGCAAGATACGCAGTATTTT. It yields the protein CASSPHSGTLQDTQYF. The J gene is TRBJ2-3, the V gene TRBV7-3; 8 positions agree with TRBD2. The CDR3 runs to 16 residues. CDR1 is SGHTA, CDR2 FQGTGA, per germline. The V segment lost 5 bases and the J segment 5 bases; nucleotides outside the gene matches: 12.

The chain couples TRBV5-6 to TRBJ2-3, with 11 nucleotides matching TRBD2. Trimming cost V 4 bases and J 1 base; bases outside gene matches: 2. The length of the CDR3 is 15 residues. Germline lookup yields CDR1 SGHDT and CDR2 YYEEEE. CDR3 sequence (DNA): TGTGCCAGCAGCCTGGGACTAGCGGGCACAGATACGCAGTATTTT. This encodes CASSLGLAGTDTQYF.

V and J are TRBV29-1 and TRBJ2-7; 10 nucleotides line up with TRBD2. Germline values: CDR1 SQVTM, CDR2 ANQGSEA. The J segment lost 4 bases and the V segment lost 5 bases, leaving 5 bases of the junction unmatched. CDR3 size: 13 residues. The CDR3, as DNA: TGCAGCGTTCGGACTAGCGGACCTTACGAGCAGTACTTC. Translation gives CSVRTSGPYEQYF.

This clone was detected only once. The rearrangement links TRBV19 to TRBJ1-1; D possibly corresponds to TRBD1 (6 bases). Germline V gene data show CDR1 as LNHDA and CDR2 as SQIVND (reference sequence). The CDR3 is 16 amino acids. The germline V and J ends were trimmed by 3 bases and 5 bases, with 19 bases remaining between them. The CDR3 loop is CASSISGRGAATEAFF. For the CDR3, the DNA is TGTGCCAGTAGTATCTCTGGCCGGGGGGCCGCTACTGAAGCTTTCTTT.

This chain connects TRBV7-2 to TRBJ1-2; the match to TRBD1 covers 7 bases. This CDR3 is built from 17 residues. V lost 2 bases to trimming and J lost 3 bases; unmatched junction nucleotides: 12. Germline-derived CDR1 and CDR2 are SGHTA and FQGNSA. DNA for the CDR3: TGTGCCAGCAGCTTACGGGACAGCTTAAACGCCTACTATGGCTACACCTTC. Protein product: CASSLRDSLNAYYGYTF.

The V gene is TRBV2, the J gene TRBJ1-5; TRBD1 matches 7 bases. From germline, CDR1 is SNHLY and CDR2 FYNNEI. V was clipped by 7 bases and J by 13 bases; unmatched bases: 13. The CDR3 extends over 13 amino acids. This CDR3 is CASIMTRDSPQHF. In DNA, the CDR3 is TGTGCCAGCATTATGACCCGGGACAGCCCTCAGCATTTT.

The V call is TRBV11-3, the J call TRBJ2-3; 12 nucleotides match TRBD2. Germline lookup yields CDR1 SGHNT and CDR2 YENEEA. CDR3 length: 15 residues. The trim removed 4 bases at V and 5 bases at J, leaving 4 bases unmatched. The CDR3 reads CASSSSGRAIDTQYF. The CDR3, as DNA: TGTGCCAGCAGCTCTAGCGGGAGGGCCATAGATACGCAGTATTTT.

The rearrangement uses TRBV6-6 and TRBJ1-3; D gene unclear. Trimming removed 0 bases at V and 1 base at J, with 4 bases between. This CDR3 comprises 14 residues. Germline V gene data show CDR1 as MNHNY and CDR2 as SVGAGI (reference sequence). DNA for the CDR3: TGTGCCAGCAGTTACTCGAGATCTGGAAACACCATATATTTT. This translates into CASSYSRSGNTIYF.

The chain is built from TRBV6-1 and TRBJ2-1; TRBD2 aligns across 11 bases. The J segment lost 4 bases and the V segment lost 6 bases, leaving 5 bases of the junction unmatched. Per germline, CDR1 MNHNS and CDR2 SASEGT. This CDR3 comprises 15 residues. This chain's CDR3 is CASRSGLAAYNEQFF. In DNA, the CDR3 is TGTGCCAGCAGATCGGGACTAGCGGCATACAATGAGCAGTTCTTC.

The rearrangement joins TRBV29-1 to TRBJ2-7, with 12 bases aligning to TRBD2. The junction had 2 bases not matched to a gene; V was cut back by 6 bases and J by 2 bases. CDR1 and CDR2 (germline): SQVTM, ANQGSEA. The CDR3 sequence is 13 residues long. The CDR3 is CSVRTSGAYEQYF. CDR3 nucleotide sequence: TGCAGCGTCAGGACTAGCGGGGCCTACGAGCAGTACTTC.

The J gene is TRBJ2-2, the V gene TRBV7-9; 8 bases fit TRBD1. The germline gives CDR1 SEHNR, CDR2 FQNEAQ (reference sequence). V was pared by 1 base and J by 4 bases, with 5 bases of the junction left unmatched. This CDR3 contains 16 residues. The DNA for the CDR3 is TGTGCCAGCAGCTTAGGGGCAGGGGGCGTCACCGGGGAGCTGTTTTTT. It translates to CASSLGAGGVTGELFF.

CDR3 amino acids: CASSSGTSLNIQYF. The CDR3 region has the DNA TGTGCCAGCAGCTCTGGGACTAGTTTAAACATTCAGTACTTC. This sequence joins TRBV7-2 and TRBJ2-4; 8 bases line up with TRBD2. The V gene end was trimmed by 4 bases and the J gene end by 6 bases; junction bases not matched to a gene: 5. This CDR3 has 14 residues. The germline CDR1 and CDR2 sequences are SGHTA and FQGNSA.

The J gene is TRBJ2-1, the V gene TRBV5-1; 8 positions agree with TRBD1. V shed 0 bases, J shed 9 bases, and the junction held 14 bases outside the gene matches. Germline CDR1 is SGHRS and CDR2 is YFSETQ. This CDR3 is built from 17 residues. The CDR3 reads CASSLEMYQGATGEQFF. DNA of the CDR3: TGCGCCAGCAGCTTGGAAATGTACCAGGGGGCTACCGGTGAGCAGTTCTTC.

J is TRBJ2-1 and V is TRBV30; possibly TRBD2 for D (5 bases). The ends were cut back, 3 bases at V and 2 bases at J, with 14 bases in the middle. This CDR3 is built from 15 residues. Germline V CDR1 and CDR2: GTSNPN, SVGIG (reference sequence). CDR3 sequence (DNA): TGTGCCTGGAGGACCCCGGGGTACCCCTACAATGAGCAGTTCTTC. Translating it yields CAWRTPGYPYNEQFF.

V is TRBV6-6 and J is TRBJ2-3, with D unresolved. The CDR3 extends over 11 amino acids. V was clipped by 6 bases and J by 2 bases, with 3 bases between them. The germline gives CDR1 MNHNY, CDR2 SVGAGI (reference sequence). The CDR3 DNA reads as TGTGCCAGCAGCATCACAGATACGCAGTATTTT. Encoded protein: CASSITDTQYF.

This rearrangement joins TRBV30 to TRBJ1-1; D might be TRBD1 (6 bases). This CDR3 region has 13 residues. The germline CDR1 and CDR2 sequences are GTSNPN and SVGIG (reference sequence). V shed 3 bases and J shed 3 bases, with 11 bases lying between them. The CDR3 here is CAWRENRDTEAFF. CDR3 nucleotide sequence: TGTGCCTGGAGAGAAAACAGGGACACTGAAGCTTTCTTT.

The chain links TRBV28 to TRBJ2-3, with a tentative D call TRBD2 (6 bases). CDR3 length equals 16 residues. From germline, CDR1 is MDHEN and CDR2 SYDVKM. The V gene lost 6 bases and the J gene lost 3 bases, with 19 bases spanning the gap. The CDR3 DNA reads as TGTGCCAGCAGCCCGGGACGCCGGAGGGTTACAGATACGCAGTATTTT. Protein product: CASSPGRRRVTDTQYF. The full variable domain, its missing parts supplied by reference TRBV28 and TRBJ2-3, is DVKVTQSSRYLVKRTGEKVFLECVQDMDHENMFWYRQDPGLGLRLIYFSYDVKMKEKGDIPEGYSVSREKKERFSLILESASTNQTSMYLCASSPGRRRVTDTQYFGPGTRLTVL.

This rearrangement joins TRBV7-3 to TRBJ2-1; 8 nucleotides line up with TRBD2. The CDR3 contains 15 residues. Germline-derived CDR1 and CDR2 are SGHTA and FQGTGA. V was clipped by 1 base and J by 5 bases; unmatched bases: 4. The CDR3 nucleotides are TGTGCCAGCAGCTTAATGATAGCGGGGAACAATGAGCAGTTCTTC. It encodes CASSLMIAGNNEQFF.

The chain recombines TRBV11-2 with TRBJ2-3; 11 positions match TRBD2. Unmatched junction bases numbered 4, after V lost 5 bases and J lost 6 bases. From germline, CDR1 is SGHAT and CDR2 FQNNGV. CDR3 length: 14 amino acids. The chain's CDR3 is CASSISGGVDTQYF. The CDR3 DNA reads TGTGCCAGCAGCATTAGCGGGGGGGTGGATACGCAGTATTTT.

This clone was observed once. The chain is built from TRBV19 and TRBJ2-1, with 10 bases fitting TRBD2. The junction had 3 bases not matched to a gene; V was cut back by 3 bases and J by 1 base. CDR3 length: 16 amino acids. Looked up from germline, CDR1 is LNHDA and CDR2 is SQIVND (reference sequence). The CDR3 DNA is TGTGCCAGTAGTATCCTAGCGGGAGAATCCTACAATGAGCAGTTCTTC. It encodes CASSILAGESYNEQFF.

The rearrangement uses TRBV7-9 and TRBJ2-7; a possible D gene is TRBD1 (5 bases). Germline CDR1 reads SEHNR; CDR2 reads FQNEAQ (reference sequence). The germline V and J ends were trimmed by 5 bases and 0 bases, with 11 bases remaining between them. There are 14 residues in the CDR3. In nucleotides, the CDR3 is TGTGCCAGCAGCGCAACAGGTTACTCCTACGAGCAGTACTTC. Translation: CASSATGYSYEQYF.

The chain links TRBV27 to TRBJ1-1; D call uncertain. Germline V CDR1 and CDR2: MNHEY, SMNVEV (reference sequence). The CDR3 covers 17 residues. V was cut by 5 bases and J by 0 bases, with 19 bases left in between. DNA of the CDR3: TGTGCCAGCAGTGACAAGTTCTGGCCTGTCATGAACACTGAAGCTTTCTTT. Its protein product is CASSDKFWPVMNTEAFF.

The CDR3 protein is CASSLGQGENTEAFF. CDR3 in DNA: TGTGCCAGCAGTTTAGGGCAGGGCGAGAACACTGAAGCTTTCTTT. The chain uses TRBV27 and TRBJ1-1; TRBD1 might be the D (5 bases). The germline V gene has CDR1 MNHEY and CDR2 SMNVEV (reference sequence). With 2 bases removed from V and 1 base from J, the gap between germline ends came to 11 bases. This CDR3 comprises 15 residues.

The gene calls are TRBV5-4 and TRBJ1-5; D is uncertain. The ends were cut back, 4 bases at V and 9 bases at J, with 14 bases in the middle. CDR1 is SGHNT and CDR2 is YYREEE in the germline V gene (reference sequence). The CDR3 length is 13 residues. CDR3 region: CASSQDREGPQHF. The CDR3 bases are TGTGCCAGCAGCCAAGATAGGGAGGGGCCCCAGCATTTT.

The chain links TRBV10-3 to TRBJ1-5; D is possibly TRBD1 (5 bases). The CDR3 totals 14 residues. V was cut by 0 bases and J by 4 bases, with 7 bases left in between. Looked up from germline, CDR1 is ENHRY and CDR2 is SYGVKD. CDR3 amino acids: CAISESTENQPQHF. CDR3 sequence (DNA): TGTGCCATCAGTGAGTCGACAGAGAATCAGCCCCAGCATTTT.

J is TRBJ1-1 and V is TRBV11-2; TRBD1 matches at 8 bases. The germline V gene has CDR1 SGHAT and CDR2 FQNNGV. The CDR3 sequence is 12 residues long. The V and J ends lost 10 bases and 5 bases, in that order; junction bases with no gene match: 6. The CDR3 region is CATKRQGTEAFF. CDR3 nucleotide sequence: TGTGCCACCAAAAGACAGGGGACTGAAGCTTTCTTT.

The rearrangement links TRBV28 to TRBJ1-1; 8 bases match TRBD1. Germline V gives CDR1 MDHEN, CDR2 SYDVKM. This CDR3 is built from 15 residues. With V trimmed by 2 bases and J by 1 base, 3 bases remained unmatched. The CDR3, as DNA: TGTGCCAGCAGTTTACCCGGGACAGGGAACACTGAAGCTTTCTTT. It codes for CASSLPGTGNTEAFF.

V and J are TRBV7-2 and TRBJ2-1; TRBD2 matches 8 bases. CDR3 length: 14 amino acids. The germline V gene has CDR1 SGHTA and CDR2 FQGNSA. V shed 5 bases, J shed 15 bases, and the junction held 15 bases outside the gene matches. The CDR3 protein is CASSPELSGGGRFF. The CDR3 DNA is TGTGCCAGCAGCCCGGAGCTCAGCGGGGGAGGAAGGTTCTTC.